This record covers a single T cell receptor (beta chain). Its antigen is not identified. Treatment defined: roughly nine-day PBMC culture with coronavirus spike peptide pools or control peptides (ViraFEST assay). With the Oncomine TCR Beta short-read assay, DNA from cultured CD4+ T cells was sequenced. TCRdb reprocessed the PCR reads via MiXCR and lists one record per CDR3 protein. Among some 13,000 distinct CDR3 sequences, 62% were seen once, and the ten largest hold approximately 12%. These data originate in a study of vaccination and CD4 T cells after COVID-19. The CDR3 spans 14 residues. Unmatched junction bases numbered 6, after V lost 2 bases and J lost 4 bases. The V gene's germline CDR1 is GTSNPN and CDR2 SVGIG (reference sequence). Whole-study results and caveats: Spike mono-reactivity held for 304 of 307 vaccine-specific clones in convalescent patients.

The TCR was taken from a human donor who had recovered from COVID-19. The rearrangement joins TRBV30 to TRBJ2-7, with TRBD1 matching 9 bases. Material for sequencing was CD4+ T cells from blood, cultured in vitro. CDR3 region: CAWSTRDRVYEQYF. In nucleotides, the CDR3 is TGTGCCTGGAGTACAAGGGACAGGGTGTACGAGCAGTACTTC. Looking up the rest from reference TRBV30 and TRBJ2-7 gives the full variable domain: SQTIHQWPATLVQPVGSPLSLECTVEGTSNPNLYWYRQAAGRGLQLLFYSVGIGQISSEVPQNLSASRPQDRQFILSSKKLLLSDSGFYLCAWSTRDRVYEQYFGPGTRLTVT.